This record concerns one TCR beta chain sequence. V was pared by 0 bases and J by 7 bases, with 11 bases between. The CDR3 sequence is 14 residues long. Germline V gives CDR1 SGHRS, CDR2 YFSETQ. Enrolment of Seattle patients took place during active infection, and they were followed longitudinally. The entry originates in a study of blood T cell repertoires in COVID-19. The overall study: The United States, Italy and Spain supplied acute and convalescent COVID-19 samples.

In the original analysis: Estimation of nucleated cell counts relied on the amplification of reference gene primers. This table comes from immunoSEQ multiplex PCR, and its TCRdb copy is limited to in-frame clones, with some not included. V, J and clone size were drawn from that table, and D and trimming were deduced from the DNA. Of under 400,000 clones listed, approximately 89% are singletons. This receptor was obtained from a woman aged 60 to 75 with COVID-19, enrolled during active disease. The chain is built from TRBV5-1 and TRBJ1-5, with D unclear. The sample consisted of peripheral blood. In DNA, the CDR3 is TGCGCCAGCAGCTTGGGGACTTTGGAACAGCCCCAGCATTTT. The encoded protein is CASSLGTLEQPQHF.